A selection of T cell receptor beta chains follows, all from one sample in a study of blood T cell repertoires in COVID-19. TCRdb's table, derived via immunoSEQ multiplex PCR, lists solely in-frame clones and lacks some. This sample has 250,000 to 350,000 clones, with 88% found just once. The sequenced sample was PBMCs or T cells enriched from blood (not recorded which). The receptors shown here come from a woman in her forties or fifties who had recovered from COVID-19. Each CDR3 is given with its conserved first and last residue. Each record gives: J gene, V gene, clone size, D gene, CDR3 DNA, CDR3 protein. D genes are given only for firm matches. Clone size is not always given. Where it is, it says once, few, many or a class for expanded clones.

>TRBJ2-1|TRBV13|once|NA
TGTGCCAGCATTCGAACGGGTGGCCGGGCCTACAATGAGCAGTTCTTC
CASIRTGGRAYNEQFF
>TRBJ2-2|TRBV7-9|many|NA
TGTGCCAGCAGCTTAGTTCGGCCTAGAGGCACCGGGGAGCTGTTTTTT
CASSLVRPRGTGELFF
>TRBJ2-7|TRBV6-2/TRBV6-3|NA|TRBD2
TGTGCCAGCAGTTACAATCCTAGGGCTAGCGGGACTCGTGAGCAGTACTTC
CASSYNPRASGTREQYF
>TRBJ1-2|TRBV6-5|NA|NA
TGTGCCAGCACCGGAACAGGGATTAATGGCTACACCTTC
CASTGTGINGYTF
>TRBJ2-1|TRBV11-3|NA|TRBD2
TGTGCCAGCAGCTTTCTCAGCGGGAGCTACAATGAGCAGTTCTTC
CASSFLSGSYNEQFF
>TRBJ1-1|TRBV19|NA|NA
TGTGCCAGTAGTGCCCCTGAACGGGGGGCTGTAGCTTTCTTT
CASSAPERGAVAFF
>TRBJ1-4|TRBV7-9|NA|NA
TGTGCCAGCAGCACGGGACAACCTGGGGAAAAACTGTTTTTT
CASSTGQPGEKLFF
>TRBJ1-5|TRBV7-2|NA|NA
TGTGCCAGCAGCGACGATTGGACAGCGCTTCAGCCCCAGCATTTT
CASSDDWTALQPQHF
>TRBJ1-4|TRBV7-9|NA|NA
TGTGCCAGCAGCCTAGTCGGCCCCGAGGGGGCAACTAATGAAAAACTGTTTTTT
CASSLVGPEGATNEKLFF
>TRBJ2-1|TRBV5-1|NA|TRBD2
TGCGCCAGCAGCGAGGGACTAGCGGGCGACAATGAGCAGTTCTTC
CASSEGLAGDNEQFF
>TRBJ1-4|TRBV6-6|few|TRBD1
TGTGCCAGCAACGGACAGGGACACAATGAAAAACTGTTTTTT
CASNGQGHNEKLFF
>TRBJ2-1|TRBV7-8|NA|TRBD2
TGTGCCAGCAGCTTAGTACTAGCGGGAGGGCCCAGTGAGCAGTTCTTC
CASSLVLAGGPSEQFF
>TRBJ1-3|TRBV30|NA|TRBD1
TGTGCCTGGAGTTCGCCGGGACAGCAAATATCTGGAAACACCATATATTTT
CAWSSPGQQISGNTIYF
>TRBJ1-1|TRBV5-6|NA|TRBD1
TGTGCCAGCAGCACCAGGGGGCGCAGGACTGAAGCTTTCTTT
CASSTRGRRTEAFF
>TRBJ1-2|TRBV18|NA|NA
TGTGCCAGCTCACGATCGAGGGAGAACTATGGCTACACCTTC
CASSRSRENYGYTF
>TRBJ2-2|TRBV7-2|NA|TRBD1
TGTGCCAGCAGCTTTGACGGACAGGGGGCTTCCGGGGAGCTGTTTTTT
CASSFDGQGASGELFF